This T cell receptor beta chain was captured in a study of T cells in Graves' hyperthyroidism and ophthalmopathy. Germline V gene lookup returns CDR1 SGHKS and CDR2 YYEKEE (reference sequence). V lost 1 base and J 2 bases, leaving 10 bases between the germline ends. The CDR3 extends over 15 amino acids. There are many counts of this clonotype. Authors of the study amplified TCR beta CDR3 regions from RNA transcripts. HTBI primers were employed in a first-round RT-PCR of the TCR CDR3. From the multiplex PCR reads, TCRdb called clonotypes with MiXCR, one entry per CDR3 protein. The data contain some 140,000 distinct CDR3 sequences, around 20% of them singletons.

The source is a woman between 50 and 59 years old with Graves' hyperthyroidism that later progressed to Graves' ophthalmopathy. The V and J genes are TRBV5-5 and TRBJ2-1; D is perhaps TRBD2 (5 bases). Sequenced input: blood. The CDR3 reads CASSLTEVAYNEQFF. The CDR3 coding sequence is TGTGCCAGCAGCTTGACGGAGGTCGCCTACAATGAGCAGTTCTTC.